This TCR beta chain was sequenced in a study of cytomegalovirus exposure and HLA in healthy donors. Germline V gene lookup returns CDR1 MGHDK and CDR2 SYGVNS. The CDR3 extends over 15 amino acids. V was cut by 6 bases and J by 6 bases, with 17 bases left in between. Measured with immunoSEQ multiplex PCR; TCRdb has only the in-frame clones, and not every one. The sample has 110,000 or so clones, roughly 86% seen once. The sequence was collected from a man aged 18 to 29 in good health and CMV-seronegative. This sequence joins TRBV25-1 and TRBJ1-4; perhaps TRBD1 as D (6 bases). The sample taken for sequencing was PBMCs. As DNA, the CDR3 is TGTGCCAGCAGCGAACTTCGGGGGGCGGATGAAAAACTGTTTTTT. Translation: CASSELRGADEKLFF. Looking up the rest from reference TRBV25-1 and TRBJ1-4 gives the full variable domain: EADIYQTPRYLVIGTGKKITLECSQTMGHDKMYWYQQDPGMELHLIHYSYGVNSTEKGDLSSESTVSRIRTEHFPLTLESARPSHTSQYLCASSELRGADEKLFFGSGTQLSVL.